This passage covers 20 T cell receptor beta chains from one sample sequenced in a study of blood T cell repertoires in COVID-19. Measured with immunoSEQ multiplex PCR; TCRdb has only the in-frame clones, and not every one. The repertoire holds more than 85,000 clones, with approximately 83% as singletons. The sample comprised peripheral blood. Source of these receptors: a man in his fifties with acute or convalescent COVID-19.

CDR3 bases: TGTGCCAGCAGTGAAACTTTCGCCGATGGCTACACCTTC. Encoded protein: CASSETFADGYTF. The rearrangement uses TRBV6-1 and TRBJ1-2; D remains ambiguous. The CDR3 has 13 residues. Germline CDR1 MNHNS, CDR2 SASEGT. Trimming cost V 2 bases and J 6 bases, with 10 bases left between them.

This clone was recorded a few times. The chain employs TRBV18 and TRBJ1-1, with 8 bases matching TRBD1. The CDR3 extends over 15 amino acids. Germline CDR1 reads KGHSH; CDR2 reads LQKENI. The V and J ends lost 4 bases and 2 bases, in that order; junction bases with no gene match: 6. The CDR3 loop is CASSHSTGVNTEAFF. CDR3 DNA: TGTGCCAGCTCACATTCGACAGGGGTAAACACTGAAGCTTTCTTT.

The chain links TRBV30 to TRBJ1-3; D possibly corresponds to TRBD1 (5 bases). Germline CDR1 GTSNPN, CDR2 SVGIG (reference sequence). CDR3 size: 14 residues. With 6 bases removed from V and 0 bases from J, the gap between germline ends came to 12 bases. In DNA form, the CDR3 reads TGTGCCTGCCCAGGCGGGGCCTCTGGAAACACCATATATTTT. Translating gives CACPGGASGNTIYF.

The CDR3 loop is CASSYAENTEAFF. CDR3 DNA: TGTGCCAGCAGTTACGCAGAGAACACTGAAGCTTTCTTT. The chain is built from TRBV6-5 and TRBJ1-1; D remains unclear. V dropped 2 bases and J dropped 1 base, with 5 bases sitting between them. The CDR3 consists of 13 residues. CDR1 MNHEY and CDR2 SVGAGI come from the germline V gene.

As to this clone: One end of the junction does not line up with germline, which may come from a read error. V usage is TRBV6-1 and J usage is TRBJ2-7; TRBD2 aligns across 11 bases. CDR1 is MNHNS and CDR2 is SASEGT in the germline V gene. The CDR3 is 14 residues long. The CDR3 sequence is CASSELAGGRYLNF. The DNA of the CDR3 is TGTGCCAGCAGTGAACTAGCGGGGGGACGGTACCTTAACTTC.

The DNA for the CDR3 is TGTGCCAGTAACAACGTCGCGGGACAGGGAGGTGGCTACACCTTC. This codes for CASNNVAGQGGGYTF. V usage is TRBV19 and J usage is TRBJ1-2; TRBD1 agrees at 9 bases. The CDR3 is made up of 15 amino acids. V lost 7 bases and J lost 7; bases outside the gene matches: 13. The germline V gene has CDR1 LNHDA and CDR2 SQIVND (reference sequence).

This rearrangement joins TRBV10-3 to TRBJ1-2, with D possibly matching TRBD1 (6 bases). CDR1 is ENHRY, CDR2 SYGVKD, per germline. This CDR3 region has 16 residues. Trimming left V 9 bases short and J 0 bases short, with 20 bases between. The chain's CDR3 is CAIFSETGRTNYGYTF. The CDR3 DNA reads TGTGCCATTTTCTCTGAGACAGGCCGTACTAACTATGGCTACACCTTC.

The gene calls are TRBV19 and TRBJ1-5; 7 positions match TRBD1. The CDR3 has 12 amino acids. Germline CDR1 LNHDA, CDR2 SQIVND (reference sequence). V trimming: 11 bases; J trimming: 5 bases; junction bases outside the gene matches: 6. The CDR3 sequence: CASDRDYQPQHF. The CDR3, as DNA: TGTGCCTCAGACAGGGATTATCAGCCCCAGCATTTT.

The rearrangement uses TRBV25-1 and TRBJ1-1; D remains ambiguous. The germline V and J ends were trimmed by 6 bases and 0 bases, with 8 bases remaining between them. Germline assignment: CDR1 MGHDK and CDR2 SYGVNS. CDR3 length: 13 residues. This CDR3 reads CASRQSLNTEAFF. The CDR3 DNA sequence: TGTGCCAGCAGACAGTCCTTGAACACTGAAGCTTTCTTT.

The V call is TRBV15, the J call TRBJ1-2, with unresolved D. This CDR3 is built from 17 residues. Trimming cost V 1 base and J 3 bases, with 18 bases left between them. CDR1 is LNHNV and CDR2 is YYDKDF in the germline V gene (reference sequence). The CDR3 loop is CATSRGFPRESDYGYTF. In DNA, the CDR3 is TGTGCCACCAGCAGAGGTTTCCCCCGGGAGTCCGACTATGGCTACACCTTC.

The rearrangement joins TRBV6-1 to TRBJ2-7; a possible D gene is TRBD2 (6 bases). The CDR3 runs 14 residues. Germline-derived CDR1 and CDR2 are MNHNS and SASEGT. V lost 3 bases, J lost 4 bases, and 13 bases lay in between. The CDR3 sequence is CASSDSFGGYEQYF. CDR3 DNA sequence: TGTGCCAGCAGTGACAGCTTCGGGGGTTACGAGCAGTACTTC.

The sample holds a few counts of this clone. The chain carries TRBV7-2 and TRBJ1-6; no firm D call. Germline CDR1 and CDR2: SGHTA and FQGNSA. CDR3 length: 13 amino acids. Trimming shortened V by 4 bases and J by 8 bases, and 9 bases separated the two germline ends. The CDR3, as DNA: TGTGCCAGCAGCTCCCTCCTCGATTCACCCCTCCACTTT. Amino acid sequence: CASSSLLDSPLHF.

The chain links TRBV11-2 to TRBJ1-2; a possible D gene is TRBD1 (6 bases). The germline V gene encodes CDR1 SGHAT and CDR2 FQNNGV. The CDR3 totals 15 residues. Trimming left V 2 bases short and J 4 bases short, with 14 bases between. CDR3 sequence: CASSLFRGSSYGYTF. DNA for the CDR3: TGTGCCAGCAGCTTATTCAGGGGTTCGAGCTATGGCTACACCTTC.

This rearrangement joins TRBV28 to TRBJ1-5, with D unresolved. CDR3 length equals 12 residues. Trimming pared 5 bases from V and 4 bases from J, leaving 6 bases between. Germline CDR1 is MDHEN and CDR2 is SYDVKM. CDR3 DNA: TGTGCCAGCAGTCCGTCGAATCAGCCCCAGCATTTT. It encodes CASSPSNQPQHF.

The chain joins TRBV6-5 to TRBJ2-7, with TRBD2 as a possible D gene (6 bases). V dropped 6 bases and J dropped 4 bases, with 10 bases sitting between them. The CDR3 sequence is 12 residues long. CDR1 is MNHEY and CDR2 is SVGAGI in the germline V gene. For the CDR3, the DNA is TGTGCCAGCAGCGGGAGTCGTTACGAGCAGTACTTC. Translated, it gives CASSGSRYEQYF.

The V call is TRBV6-2 or TRBV6-3, the J call TRBJ1-1, with 7 bases identical to TRBD1. The junction had 9 bases not matched to a gene; V was cut back by 2 bases and J by 3 bases. This CDR3 comprises 16 residues. Germline V lookup: CDR1 MNHEY, CDR2 SVGEGT. CDR3: CASSYPLDRAHTEAFF. The CDR3 nucleotides read TGTGCCAGCAGTTACCCCCTCGACAGGGCCCACACTGAAGCTTTCTTT.

V usage is TRBV6-5 and J usage is TRBJ2-7, with 7 bases lining up with TRBD1. J was trimmed by 0 bases and V by 9 bases; bases with no gene match: 5. Germline CDR1 MNHEY, CDR2 SVGAGI. The CDR3 runs to 13 residues. This CDR3 reads CASRTGTSYEQYF. DNA for the CDR3: TGTGCCAGTCGGACAGGTACCTCCTACGAGCAGTACTTC.

The CDR3 loop reads CASSVVFGRLGNEQFF. The CDR3 DNA follows: TGTGCCAGCAGCGTAGTTTTCGGGAGGTTGGGCAATGAGCAGTTCTTC. The gene calls are TRBV9 and TRBJ2-1; TRBD2 matches at 7 bases. The CDR3 sequence is 16 residues long. Unmatched junction bases numbered 9, after V lost 0 bases and J lost 6 bases. Germline V gives CDR1 SGDLS, CDR2 YYNGEE.

The chain links TRBV3-1 (or the pseudogene TRBV3-2) to TRBJ1-1, with D unclear. V was cut by 1 base and J by 2 bases, with 5 bases left in between. Germline V gene sequence: CDR1 LGHDT, CDR2 YNNKEL (reference sequence). This CDR3 comprises 13 residues. The CDR3: CASSQGSNTEAFF. The CDR3 DNA reads TGTGCCAGCAGCCAAGGTTCTAACACTGAAGCTTTCTTT.

This clone was detected once. The chain links TRBV25-1 to TRBJ2-2; 9 bases line up with TRBD2. J lost 5 bases, V lost 4 bases, and 2 bases had no gene match. The germline CDR1 and CDR2 sequences are MGHDK and SYGVNS. The CDR3 covers 14 residues. This CDR3 is CASSGAGGTGELFF. The CDR3 bases are TGTGCCAGCAGTGGAGCGGGGGGAACCGGGGAGCTGTTTTTT.